Listed here are 18 T cell receptor beta chains from one sample, sequenced in a study of human T cells and chemical hapten exposure. Described time point: patch test 1, 2 weeks after DPC sensitization. Treatment given: therapeutic diphenylcyclopropenone sensitization with weekly scalp DPC. From the RACE reads, TCRdb called clonotypes with MiXCR, one entry per CDR3 protein. Of 300,000 to 450,000 distinct CDR3 sequences in the sample, 4% to 5.5% were seen once. The sequencing used whole blood, collected in connection with sensitization to the hapten diphenylcyclopropenone (DPC). These receptors were obtained from a woman aged 45 to 65 with alopecia areata. Some clones in this sample may be carry-over from other donors' samples.

This clonotype was detected only a few times. This may come from a read error, since a much larger clone is one base off. The V gene is TRBV27, the J gene TRBJ1-1, with D unresolved. The CDR3 totals 13 residues. Germline V gene sequence: CDR1 MNHEY, CDR2 SMNVEV (reference sequence). Trimming left V 3 bases short and J 1 base short, with 6 bases between. CDR3 bases: TGTGCCAGCAGTTTCTCATGGAACACTGAAGCTTTCTTT. As protein: CASSFSWNTEAFF.

Many counts were recorded for this clonotype. This rearrangement joins TRBV20-1 to TRBJ2-5; 13 nucleotides agree with TRBD2. V was pared by 3 bases and J by 0 bases, with 4 bases of the junction left unmatched. CDR1 is DFQATT and CDR2 is SNEGSKA in the germline V gene (reference sequence). This CDR3 has 16 residues. This CDR3 is CSARMGLAGNQETQYF. The CDR3 nucleotides are TGCAGTGCTAGGATGGGACTAGCGGGAAACCAAGAGACCCAGTACTTC.

This clonotype was detected ten times or more. This chain links TRBV7-2 with TRBJ2-1, with TRBD1 matching 8 bases. The germline V gene has CDR1 SGHTA and CDR2 FQGNSA. There are 14 residues in the CDR3. V was pared by 1 base and J by 5 bases, with 1 base of the junction left unmatched. The CDR3 nucleotides read TGTGCCAGCAGCTTAGGGACAGGGCACAATGAGCAGTTCTTC. This sequence encodes CASSLGTGHNEQFF.

CDR3 amino acids: CASSTRGAYGNEQFF. CDR3 nucleotides: TGTGCCAGCAGCACGAGAGGGGCCTACGGCAATGAGCAGTTCTTC. The chain employs TRBV3-1 and TRBJ2-1; D possibly matches TRBD1 or TRBD2 (5 bases each). The CDR3 totals 15 residues. Trimming cost V 5 bases and J 6 bases, with 17 bases left between them. In germline, CDR1 is LGHDT, CDR2 YNNKEL (reference sequence).

This clonotype appeared many times. CDR3 amino acids: CASSLAAPGLSGANVLTF. The CDR3, as DNA: TGTGCCAGCAGCTTAGCGGCCCCAGGGCTCTCTGGGGCCAACGTCCTGACTTTC. V usage is TRBV7-9 and J usage is TRBJ2-6, with D perhaps matching TRBD1 (5 bases). The CDR3 is 18 residues long. The V end was cut by 0 bases, the J end by 0 bases, with 12 bases between. In germline, CDR1 is SEHNR, CDR2 FQNEAQ (reference sequence).

This clonotype was seen at least ten times. The chain has TRBV6-6 and TRBJ2-6; a possible D gene is TRBD2 (5 bases). Trimming removed 7 bases from V and 0 bases from J, with 10 bases in between. Germline CDR1 reads MNHNY; CDR2 reads SVGAGI (reference sequence). The CDR3 is 15 residues long. CDR3 nucleotide sequence: TGTGCCAGCAATCGGGAAAACTCTGGGGCCAACGTCCTGACTTTC. This gives the protein CASNRENSGANVLTF.

There are a few counts of this clonotype. The rearrangement joins TRBV15 to TRBJ2-7; D is uncertain. CDR1 is LNHNV and CDR2 is YYDKDF in the germline V gene (reference sequence). Trimming took 4 bases from V and 4 from J, leaving 11 bases between them. The CDR3 is 13 residues long. The CDR3 bases are TGTGCCACCAGCATGCTCCAAGGATACGAGCAGTACTTC. It is translated as CATSMLQGYEQYF. The whole variable domain, remainder taken from reference TRBV15 and TRBJ2-7, is DAMVIQNPRYQVTQFGKPVTLSCSQTLNHNVMYWYQQKSSQAPKLLFHYYDKDFNNEADTPDNFQSRRPNTSFCFLDIRSPGLGDTAMYLCATSMLQGYEQYFGPGTRLTVT.

V and J are TRBV27 and TRBJ2-7; possibly TRBD2 for D (5 bases). Germline V gene data show CDR1 as MNHEY and CDR2 as SMNVEV (reference sequence). V lost 5 bases to trimming and J lost 0 bases, with 11 bases between them. CDR3 length: 14 amino acids. In DNA form, the CDR3 reads TGTGCCAGCAGTGGAGGTTTGAGCTCCTACGAGCAGTACTTC. Protein product: CASSGGLSSYEQYF.

This clonotype was counted ten times or more. This sequence joins TRBV20-1 and TRBJ2-1; TRBD2 might be the D (7 bases). V was clipped by 1 base and J by 8 bases, with 24 bases between them. This CDR3 is 17 amino acids long. Germline CDR1 reads DFQATT; CDR2 reads SNEGSKA (reference sequence). The CDR3 region is CSARGGLAVPRLDEQFF. DNA for the CDR3: TGCAGTGCTAGAGGGGGGCTAGCGGTCCCACGCCTCGATGAGCAGTTCTTC.

This clonotype was counted between two and nine times. The chain uses TRBV13 and TRBJ2-6, with D possibly matching TRBD1 (5 bases). Germline CDR1 and CDR2: PRHDT and FYEKMQ (reference sequence). This CDR3 spans 16 amino acids. V lost 3 bases to trimming and J lost 0 bases, with 9 bases between them. CDR3 coding DNA: TGTGCCAGCAGCTTCTTACAGGCCTCTGGGGCCAACGTCCTGACTTTC. It is translated as CASSFLQASGANVLTF.

Many counts were recorded for this clonotype. The genes are TRBV4-2 and TRBJ1-5; 7 nucleotides agree with TRBD1. Trimming cost V 6 bases and J 3 bases; bases outside gene matches: 8. Looked up from germline, CDR1 is LGHNA and CDR2 is YNFKEQ. This CDR3 has 15 residues. The CDR3 DNA reads TGTGCCAGCAGACCCACAGGGGACCTCAATCAGCCCCAGCATTTT. Its protein is CASRPTGDLNQPQHF.

This clonotype appeared many times. The chain joins TRBV5-4 to TRBJ2-1; D uncertain. The germline V gene has CDR1 SGHNT and CDR2 YYREEE (reference sequence). V lost 4 bases, J lost 6 bases, and 14 bases lay in between. The CDR3 runs to 14 residues. CDR3 DNA sequence: TGTGCCAGCAGCGCCGGGTCCTTTGGCAATGAGCAGTTCTTC. Protein sequence: CASSAGSFGNEQFF.

The table lists this clonotype with many counts. The chain is built from TRBV29-1 and TRBJ2-7; D ambiguous. From germline, CDR1 is SQVTM and CDR2 ANQGSEA. V was trimmed by 3 bases and J by 3 bases, leaving 6 bases between them. The CDR3 length is 11 residues. CDR3 residues: CSVDGGYEQYF. The CDR3 nucleotides read TGCAGCGTTGATGGCGGCTACGAGCAGTACTTC.

This clonotype occurred many times. The chain couples TRBV3-1 to TRBJ1-3, with D tentatively TRBD1 (5 bases). V shed 3 bases and J shed 9 bases, with 15 bases lying between them. Germline lookup yields CDR1 LGHDT and CDR2 YNNKEL (reference sequence). The CDR3 runs 14 residues. The CDR3 DNA sequence: TGTGCCAGCAGCCAGGGGGATCGGAGCAGCACCATATATTTT. This translates into CASSQGDRSSTIYF. The whole variable domain, filled in from reference TRBV3-1 and TRBJ1-3, reads DTAVSQTPKYLVTQMGNDKSIKCEQNLGHDTMYWYKQDSKKFLKIMFSYNNKELIINETVPNRFSPKSPDKAHLNLHINSLELGDSAVYFCASSQGDRSSTIYFGEGSWLTVV.

This chain uses TRBV6-5 with TRBJ1-2; D unresolved. The length of the CDR3 is 14 residues. The germline V and J ends were trimmed by 0 bases and 0 bases, with 5 bases remaining between them. The germline gives CDR1 MNHEY, CDR2 SVGAGI. The CDR3 bases are TGTGCCAGCAGTTACTCCCAAACTAACTATGGCTACACCTTC. Amino acids: CASSYSQTNYGYTF.

V usage is TRBV7-2 and J usage is TRBJ1-2; TRBD1 matches 10 bases. CDR1 SGHTA and CDR2 FQGNSA come from the germline V gene. The CDR3 runs 15 residues. Trimming at V came to 2 bases and at J to 7 bases, leaving 7 bases not matched to a gene. In DNA, the CDR3 is TGTGCCAGCAGCTTACTGTCCGGGACAGGGGTTGGCTACACCTTC. It specifies CASSLLSGTGVGYTF.

This clonotype was seen at least ten times. The rearrangement joins TRBV7-9 to TRBJ1-1; 7 bases are shared with TRBD1. The CDR3 loop spans 11 amino acids. V gave up 5 bases and J gave up 8 bases; unmatched junction bases: 2. The germline V gene encodes CDR1 SEHNR and CDR2 FQNEAQ (reference sequence). The CDR3 is CASSTDREAFF. CDR3 DNA: TGTGCCAGCAGCACGGACAGGGAAGCTTTCTTT.

This clonotype occurred many times. This chain links TRBV14 with TRBJ1-4; maybe TRBD1 (5 bases). Germline loops: CDR1 SGHDN, CDR2 FVKESK. The CDR3 consists of 20 residues. V shed 4 bases and J shed 4 bases, with 28 bases lying between them. In DNA form, the CDR3 reads TGTGCCAGCAGCCCCACAAAACCGGGACTCCTCGATGGAGTTAATGAAAAACTGTTTTTT. Translating gives CASSPTKPGLLDGVNEKLFF.